What follows is one TCR beta chain and its context. This specimen belongs to a study of blood T cell repertoires in COVID-19. The overall study: The cDNA or gDNA used as material had been derived from T cells, B-cell-depleted T cells, or PBMCs.

In the original processing: Nucleated cell counts were estimated from reference gene primer amplification. This table comes from immunoSEQ multiplex PCR, and its TCRdb copy is limited to in-frame clones, with some not included. That table supplies the V and J calls and clone size; D and trimming were determined from the DNA. The top ten hold about 9.7% of the sample, which has over 150,000 clones, roughly 85% seen once. Sequences were obtained from peripheral blood. The receptor's source is a man aged 45-65 years with active or convalescent COVID-19.

The chain's CDR3 is CAIIPGLRSYEQYF. In DNA form, the CDR3 reads TGTGCCATCATCCCAGGGCTTAGGTCCTACGAGCAGTACTTC. The genes are TRBV10-3 and TRBJ2-7, with D perhaps TRBD1 (5 bases). V shed 7 bases and J shed 1 base, with 14 bases lying between them. Germline CDR1 and CDR2: ENHRY and SYGVKD. The CDR3 totals 14 residues.